This paragraph covers one TCR beta chain sequence. The CDR3 runs to 13 residues. Germline-derived CDR1 and CDR2 are SQVTM and ANQGSEA. Clones were read by immunoSEQ multiplex PCR, and TCRdb kept only the in-frame ones, dropping some. The data hold hundreds of thousands of clones, with 80% to 90% observed a single time. The sample originates from a study of blood T cell repertoires in COVID-19. The receptor was derived from a woman aged 70-85 years with COVID-19, enrolled during active disease. This chain connects TRBV29-1 to TRBJ2-3; weak D call: TRBD2 (6 bases). The sample was peripheral blood. Here the CDR3 DNA reads TGCATAGCGAGTAGCGGAGACACAGATACGCAGTATTTT. Protein: CIASSGDTDTQYF.